This T cell receptor beta chain was documented in a study of blood T cell repertoires in COVID-19. Study details: Some COVID-19 samples were acute and others convalescent; all came from the United States, Italy and Spain. The cDNA or gDNA used as material had been derived from T cells, B-cell-depleted T cells, or PBMCs.

In the original workflow: For nucleated cells, counts were estimated from reference gene primer amplification. Profiling relied on immunoSEQ multiplex PCR, and the TCRdb table lists in-frame clones only, not all of them. The V and J calls and the clone size are those of that table, but D and trimming were determined from the DNA. The sample includes around 100,000 clones, around 88% of them seen just once. The V and J ends lost 6 bases and 5 bases respectively, with 10 bases between them. This CDR3 is built from 12 residues. Germline V CDR1 and CDR2: MDHEN, SYDVKM. This clonotype was obtained from a human donor in a cohort sampled during active COVID-19. The chain carries TRBV28 and TRBJ2-5; tentative D call: TRBD2 (6 bases). Material: peripheral blood. The CDR3 here is CASSPGVETQYF. CDR3 DNA sequence: TGTGCCAGCAGCCCGGGGGTTGAGACCCAGTACTTC. Filled out from reference TRBV28 and TRBJ2-5, the complete variable domain reads DVKVTQSSRYLVKRTGEKVFLECVQDMDHENMFWYRQDPGLGLRLIYFSYDVKMKEKGDIPEGYSVSREKKERFSLILESASTNQTSMYLCASSPGVETQYFGPGTRLLVL.